This T cell receptor (beta chain) comes out of a study of T cell responses to AZD1222 COVID-19 vaccine. Study context: Researchers grouped second doses given at about 4 or about 12 weeks into one pool. Findings and caveats of the study: Rises in breadth and depth of Spike-specific TCRs came after two AZD1222 doses. Most donors were white British and more were female, and clonal diversity was possibly underestimated. Every sample of the repertoires postdated the peak T cell response.

Clones were read by immunoSEQ multiplex PCR, and TCRdb kept only the in-frame ones, dropping some. The sample includes 100,000 or so clones, approximately 90% of them seen just once. Concerning this clone: The antigen remains unidentified.

The CDR3 extends over 17 amino acids. Per the germline V gene, CDR1 is SGDLS and CDR2 is YYNGEE. Germline trimming cut 0 bases from V and 5 bases from J; bases unmatched to any gene: 8. The chain carries TRBV9 and TRBJ2-5; the match to TRBD2 covers 12 bases. This TCR was sampled from an adult in good health. The sequences come from peripheral blood, collected on day 0 of AZD1222 vaccination. The CDR3 reads CASSVGLAGGPQETQYF. CDR3 sequence (DNA): TGTGCCAGCAGCGTAGGGCTAGCGGGGGGGCCTCAGGAGACCCAGTACTTC.